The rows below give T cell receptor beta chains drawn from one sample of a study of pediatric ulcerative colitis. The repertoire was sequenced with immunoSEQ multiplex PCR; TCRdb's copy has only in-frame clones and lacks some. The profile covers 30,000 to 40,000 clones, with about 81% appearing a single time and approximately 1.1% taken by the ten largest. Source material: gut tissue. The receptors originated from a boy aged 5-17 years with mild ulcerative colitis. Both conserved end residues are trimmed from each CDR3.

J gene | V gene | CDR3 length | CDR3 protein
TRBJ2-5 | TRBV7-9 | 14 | ASSLGTIGPVETQY
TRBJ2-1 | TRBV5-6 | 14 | ASSLVRTASYNEQF
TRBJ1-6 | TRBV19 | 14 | ASSSRDRGLASPLH
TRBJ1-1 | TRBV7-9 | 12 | ASSFVGQYTEAF
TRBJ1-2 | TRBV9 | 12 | ASSPDRINYGYT
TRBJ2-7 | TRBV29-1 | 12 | SVGGTGNRYEQY
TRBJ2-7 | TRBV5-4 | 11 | ASSQADRYEQY
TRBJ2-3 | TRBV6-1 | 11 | ASMAGNTDTQY
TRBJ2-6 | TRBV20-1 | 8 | SAGANVLT
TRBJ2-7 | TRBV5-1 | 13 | ASSSQGGITYEQY
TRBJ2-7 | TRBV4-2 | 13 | ASSQGPGQVREQY
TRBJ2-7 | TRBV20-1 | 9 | SARWGYEQY
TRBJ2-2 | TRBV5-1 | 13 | ASSLEGSDAGELF
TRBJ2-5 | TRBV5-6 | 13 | ASSKLTEIQETQY
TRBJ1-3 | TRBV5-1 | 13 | ASSINLNQGNTIY
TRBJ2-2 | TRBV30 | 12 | AWSSGAESGELF
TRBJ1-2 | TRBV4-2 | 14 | ASSQDGRDTNYGYT
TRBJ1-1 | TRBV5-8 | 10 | ASSLWGGEAF
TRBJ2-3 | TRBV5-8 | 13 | ASSLGSPSTDTQY
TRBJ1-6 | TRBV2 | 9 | ASSANSPLH
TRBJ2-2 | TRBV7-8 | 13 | ASSLYRHNTGELF
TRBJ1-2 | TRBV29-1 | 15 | SVEDHPIVRTIYGYT
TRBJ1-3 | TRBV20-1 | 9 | SASVRNTIY
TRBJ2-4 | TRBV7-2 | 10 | ASSPPAGIPY
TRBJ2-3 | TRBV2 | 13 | ASTADRGRVDTQY
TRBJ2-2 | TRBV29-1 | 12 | SVRGIANTGELF
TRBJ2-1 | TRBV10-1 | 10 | ASSPGLNEQF
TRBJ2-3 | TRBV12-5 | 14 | ASGSTGPMTPDTQY
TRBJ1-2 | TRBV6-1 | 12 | ASSDWVAGDGYT
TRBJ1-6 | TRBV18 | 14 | ASRTGRGSVESPLH
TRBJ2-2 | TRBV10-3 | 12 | AISEIRPIGELF
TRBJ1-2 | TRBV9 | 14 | ASSVDMTAVNYGYT
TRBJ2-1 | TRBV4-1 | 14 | ASSQDPPEGEGEQF
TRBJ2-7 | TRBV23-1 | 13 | ASSQSGDSSYEQY